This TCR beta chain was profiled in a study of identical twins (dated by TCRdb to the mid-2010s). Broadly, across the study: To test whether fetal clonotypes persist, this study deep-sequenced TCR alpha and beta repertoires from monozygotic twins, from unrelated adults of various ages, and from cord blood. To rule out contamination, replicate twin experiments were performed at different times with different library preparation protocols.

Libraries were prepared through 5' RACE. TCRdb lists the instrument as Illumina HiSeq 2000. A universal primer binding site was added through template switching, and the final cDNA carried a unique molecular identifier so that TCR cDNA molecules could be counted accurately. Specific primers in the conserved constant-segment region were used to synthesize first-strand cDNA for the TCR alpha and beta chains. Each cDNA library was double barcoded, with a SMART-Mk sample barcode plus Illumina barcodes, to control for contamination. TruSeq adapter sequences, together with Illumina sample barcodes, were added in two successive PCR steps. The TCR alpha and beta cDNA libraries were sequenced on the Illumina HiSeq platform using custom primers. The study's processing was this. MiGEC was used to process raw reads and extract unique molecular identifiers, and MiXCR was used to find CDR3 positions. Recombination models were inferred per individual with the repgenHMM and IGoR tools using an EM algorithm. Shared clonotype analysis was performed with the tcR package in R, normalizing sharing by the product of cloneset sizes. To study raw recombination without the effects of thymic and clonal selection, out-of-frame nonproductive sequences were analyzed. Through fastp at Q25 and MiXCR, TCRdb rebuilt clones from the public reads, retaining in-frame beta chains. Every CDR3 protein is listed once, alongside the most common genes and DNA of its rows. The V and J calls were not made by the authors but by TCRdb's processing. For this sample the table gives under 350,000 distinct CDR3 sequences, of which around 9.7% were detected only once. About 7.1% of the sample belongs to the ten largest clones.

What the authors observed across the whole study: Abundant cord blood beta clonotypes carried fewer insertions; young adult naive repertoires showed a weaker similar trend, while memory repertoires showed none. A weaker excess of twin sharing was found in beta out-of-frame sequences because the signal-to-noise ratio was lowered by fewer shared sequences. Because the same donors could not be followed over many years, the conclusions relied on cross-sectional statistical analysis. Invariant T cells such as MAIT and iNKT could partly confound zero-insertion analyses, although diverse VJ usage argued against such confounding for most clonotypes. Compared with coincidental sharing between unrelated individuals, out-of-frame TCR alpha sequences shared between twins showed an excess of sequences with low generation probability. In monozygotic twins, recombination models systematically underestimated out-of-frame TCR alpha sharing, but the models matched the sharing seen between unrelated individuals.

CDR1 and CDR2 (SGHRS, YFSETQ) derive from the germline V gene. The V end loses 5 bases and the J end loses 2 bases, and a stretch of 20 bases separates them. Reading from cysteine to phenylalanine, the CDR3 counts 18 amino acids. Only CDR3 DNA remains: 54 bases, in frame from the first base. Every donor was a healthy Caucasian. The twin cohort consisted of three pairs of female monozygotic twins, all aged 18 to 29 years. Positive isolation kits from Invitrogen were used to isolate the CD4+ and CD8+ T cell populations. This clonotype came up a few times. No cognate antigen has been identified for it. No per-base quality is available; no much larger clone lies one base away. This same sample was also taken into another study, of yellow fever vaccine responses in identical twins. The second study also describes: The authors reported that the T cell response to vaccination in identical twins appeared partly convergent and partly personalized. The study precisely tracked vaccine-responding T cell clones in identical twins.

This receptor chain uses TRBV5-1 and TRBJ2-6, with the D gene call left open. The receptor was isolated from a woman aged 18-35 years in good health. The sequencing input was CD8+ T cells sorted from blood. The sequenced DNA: TGCGCCAGCAGTTCCCCCCGATTCGAAGGTCCTGGGGCCAACGTCCTGACTTTC. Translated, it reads CASSSPRFEGPGANVLTF. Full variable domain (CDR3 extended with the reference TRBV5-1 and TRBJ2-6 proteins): KAGVTQTPRYLIKTRGQQVTLSCSPISGHRSVSWYQQTPGQGLQFLFEYFSETQRNKGNFPGRFSGRQFSNSRSEMNVSTLELGDSALYLCASSSPRFEGPGANVLTFGAGSRLTVL.